This TCR beta chain was identified in a study of tumor-infiltrating lymphocytes in primary liver carcinoma. About the research overall: The patients had histopathologically diagnosed primary liver carcinoma, and their disease was treated by surgical resection. Stage T1-T3 N0M0 tumors measured roughly 4.2 to 10 cm at most.

About this clonotype: A much larger clone differs from this one at a single base, so this may be a read error.

V lost 1 base to trimming and J lost 10 bases; unmatched junction nucleotides: 11. Germline V lookup: CDR1 MNHEY, CDR2 SVGEGT. The CDR3 has 16 amino acids. Extraction also yielded germline DNA, while blood RNA was obtained from unsorted whole blood. Enrolled patients were chronically infected with HBV and treatment-naive. Researchers generated TCR beta cDNA from approximately 450 ng of total RNA, relying on a constant-region primer. Construction of TCR beta libraries relied on three successive nested multiplex PCR rounds employing slightly modified ARM-PCR. Investigators reported that the first two PCR rounds, at roughly 10 cycles each, used TRBV1-TRBV30 forward primers with a C-beta reverse primer. A single record per CDR3 protein comes from TCRdb applying MiXCR to the multiplex PCR reads. The data contain about 320,000 distinct CDR3 sequences, roughly two thirds of them seen just once; the ten biggest clones take up approximately 9.4%.

Sequencing was performed on peripheral blood. The clonotype comes from a man between 40 and 49 years old with primary liver carcinoma and hepatitis B virus infection. This chain links TRBV6-2 or TRBV6-3 with TRBJ2-1; 9 positions agree with TRBD1. The CDR3 bases are TGTGCCAGCAGTTACTTTTGGACAGGGGCCCCTCTCGAGCAGTTCTTC. Translating gives CASSYFWTGAPLEQFF.